These 3 T cell receptor beta chains were all obtained from the same sample, sequenced in a study of T cell responses to AZD1222 COVID-19 vaccine. Using immunoSEQ multiplex PCR, the repertoire was profiled, and TCRdb retains in-frame clones only, with some absent. The sample shows about 120,000 clones, 85% to 90% of them seen only once. Sequenced here: peripheral blood, sampled on day 0 of AZD1222 vaccination. These receptors originate from an adult in good health.

The rearrangement links TRBV7-5 to TRBJ2-5; the table calls TRBD1, which could not be checked here. TRBV7-5 is annotated as a pseudogene. This CDR3 contains 15 residues. DNA for the CDR3: TGTGCCAGACCCTTCCCCGGGACAGGGGAAGAGACCCAGTACTTC. Translation: CARPFPGTGEETQYF.

The chain joins TRBV2 to TRBJ1-4, with D unresolved. The germline CDR1 and CDR2 sequences are SNHLY and FYNNEI. CDR3 length: 13 residues. V was shortened by 9 bases and J by 3 bases, with 11 bases between the two germline ends. The CDR3 region is CASGLVPNEKLFF. CDR3 coding DNA: TGTGCCAGTGGCCTAGTGCCTAATGAAAAACTGTTTTTT.

The chain links TRBV11-2 to TRBJ2-3, with D possibly being TRBD2 (7 bases). CDR1 is SGHAT and CDR2 is FQNNGV in the germline V gene. V was trimmed by 5 bases and J by 8 bases, leaving 14 bases between them. This CDR3 region has 13 residues. This CDR3 reads CASSQPGGGTQYF. The CDR3 nucleotides are TGTGCCAGCAGCCAACCGGGGGGCGGTACGCAGTATTTT.